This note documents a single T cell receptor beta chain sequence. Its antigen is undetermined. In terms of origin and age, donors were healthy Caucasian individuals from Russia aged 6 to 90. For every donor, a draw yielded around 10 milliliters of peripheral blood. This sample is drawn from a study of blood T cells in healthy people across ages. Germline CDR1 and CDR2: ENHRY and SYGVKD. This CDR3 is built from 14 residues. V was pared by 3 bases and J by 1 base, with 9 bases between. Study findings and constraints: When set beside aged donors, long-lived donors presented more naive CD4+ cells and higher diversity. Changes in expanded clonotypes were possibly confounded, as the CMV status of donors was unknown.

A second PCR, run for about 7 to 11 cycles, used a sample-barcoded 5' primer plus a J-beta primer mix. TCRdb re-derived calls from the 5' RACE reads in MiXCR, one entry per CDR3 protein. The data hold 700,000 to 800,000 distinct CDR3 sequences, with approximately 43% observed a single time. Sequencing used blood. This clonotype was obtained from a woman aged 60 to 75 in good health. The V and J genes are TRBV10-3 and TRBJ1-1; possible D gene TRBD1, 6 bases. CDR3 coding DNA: TGTGCCATCAGTGACCTGACAGGGAACACTGAAGCTTTCTTT. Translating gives CAISDLTGNTEAFF.